The rows below give T cell receptor beta chains drawn from one sample of a study of T cells after yellow fever vaccination. One entry per CDR3 protein results from TCRdb running MiXCR on the 5' RACE reads. This table holds about 150,000 distinct CDR3 sequences, roughly 6.2% found once. The sample consisted of CD4+ T cells sorted from PBMCs, taken on the day of the first yellow fever vaccination. These TCRs come from a man younger than 35 who received the YFV17D yellow fever vaccine. The CDR3 runs from the conserved cysteine through the conserved F or W. D genes are given only for firm matches. Only some rows state a clone size, as once, few, many or a class for expanded clones.

j_gene	abundance	d_gene	v_gene	CDR3aa	CDR3nt
TRBJ2-2	-	TRBD1	TRBV4-3	CASSRLTGVNTGELFF	TGCGCCAGCAGCCGCCTCACAGGGGTCAACACCGGGGAGCTGTTTTTT
TRBJ2-1	many	-	TRBV7-8	CASSLAVGSPPEQFF	TGTGCCAGCAGCTTAGCAGTCGGCAGCCCCCCTGAGCAGTTCTTC
TRBJ1-5	many	TRBD1	TRBV6-1	CASSEHPGQGYQPQHF	TGTGCCAGCAGTGAACATCCGGGACAGGGGTATCAGCCCCAGCATTTT
TRBJ2-2	-	-	TRBV27	CASSFYVGELFF	TGTGCCAGCAGTTTTTATGTTGGGGAGCTGTTTTTT
TRBJ1-1	-	-	TRBV5-1	CASSLFDSGTEAFF	TGCGCCAGCAGCTTGTTCGACAGCGGGACTGAAGCTTTCTTT
TRBJ2-5	many	-	TRBV7-2	CASSARTHVGLETQYF	TGTGCCAGCAGCGCCAGGACACACGTTGGCCTGGAGACCCAGTACTTC
TRBJ1-5	many	TRBD1	TRBV7-9	CASATGGSNQPQHF	TGTGCCAGCGCCACAGGGGGTAGCAATCAGCCCCAGCATTTT
TRBJ2-7	-	TRBD1	TRBV29-1	CSVALDRVEQYF	TGCAGCGTTGCTCTGGACAGGGTCGAGCAGTACTTC
TRBJ2-1	many	TRBD1	TRBV5-1	CASRNRDSYNEQFF	TGCGCCAGCAGAAACCGGGACAGTTACAATGAGCAGTTCTTC
TRBJ1-2	-	-	TRBV7-9	CASSLLEGGIYGYTF	TGTGCCAGCAGCTTATTGGAGGGGGGTATCTATGGCTACACCTTC
TRBJ2-3	-	TRBD2	TRBV9	CASSVASGGAGDTQYF	TGTGCCAGCAGCGTAGCCAGCGGGGGGGCGGGAGATACGCAGTATTTT
TRBJ1-2	-	-	TRBV5-1	CASSLQGSSGYTF	TGCGCCAGCAGCTTACAGGGATCGTCTGGCTACACCTTC
TRBJ2-5	few	TRBD1	TRBV28	CASSAGGRETQYF	TGTGCCAGCAGCGCAGGGGGAAGGGAGACCCAGTACTTC
TRBJ2-3	many	-	TRBV20-1	CSAEGGAARDTQYF	TGCAGTGCCGAAGGGGGGGCGGCTAGAGATACGCAGTATTTT
TRBJ2-3	many	-	TRBV5-1	CASQEPGAGGDTQYF	TGCGCCAGCCAGGAGCCAGGGGCTGGTGGAGATACGCAGTATTTT
TRBJ2-1	few	-	TRBV11-2	CASSSSAPNEQFF	TGTGCCAGCAGTTCTAGCGCACCGAATGAGCAGTTCTTC
TRBJ1-4	few	-	TRBV5-1	CASSSSSTNEKLFF	TGCGCCAGCAGCTCCTCATCAACTAATGAAAAACTGTTTTTT